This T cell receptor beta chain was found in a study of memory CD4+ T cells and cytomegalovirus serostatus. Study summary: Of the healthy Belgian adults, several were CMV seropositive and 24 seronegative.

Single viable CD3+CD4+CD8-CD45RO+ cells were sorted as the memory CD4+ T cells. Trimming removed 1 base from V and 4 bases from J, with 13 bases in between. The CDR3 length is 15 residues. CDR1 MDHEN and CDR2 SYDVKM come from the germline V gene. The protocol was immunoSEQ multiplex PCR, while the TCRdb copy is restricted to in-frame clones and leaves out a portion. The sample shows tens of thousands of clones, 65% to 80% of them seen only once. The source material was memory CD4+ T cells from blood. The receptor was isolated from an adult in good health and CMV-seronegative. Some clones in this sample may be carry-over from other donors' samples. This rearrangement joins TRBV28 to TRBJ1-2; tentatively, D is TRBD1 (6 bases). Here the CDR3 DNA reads TGTGCCAGCAGTTTATCCCCTCCGACAGGCTATGGCTACACCTTC. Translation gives CASSLSPPTGYGYTF.